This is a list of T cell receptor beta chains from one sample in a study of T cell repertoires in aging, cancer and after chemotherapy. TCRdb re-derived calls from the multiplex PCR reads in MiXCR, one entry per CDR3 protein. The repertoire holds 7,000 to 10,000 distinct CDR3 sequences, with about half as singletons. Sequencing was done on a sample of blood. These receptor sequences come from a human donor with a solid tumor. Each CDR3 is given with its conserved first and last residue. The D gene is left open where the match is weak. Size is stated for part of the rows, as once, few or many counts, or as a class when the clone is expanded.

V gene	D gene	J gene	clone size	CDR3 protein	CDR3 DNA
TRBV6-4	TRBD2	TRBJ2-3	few	CASSDKSGSGIDTQYF	TGTGCCAGCAGTGATAAGAGCGGGAGCGGGATAGATACGCAGTATTTT
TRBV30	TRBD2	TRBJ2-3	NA	CAWSRTSGADTQYF	TGTGCCTGGAGCCGGACTAGCGGCGCAGATACGCAGTATTTT
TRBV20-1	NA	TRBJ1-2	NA	CSASRYGRVNGYTF	TGCAGTGCTAGCCGCTATGGCAGGGTGAATGGCTACACCTTC
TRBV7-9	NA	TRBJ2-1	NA	CASSLTASNEQFF	TGTGCCAGCAGCCTGACAGCGTCCAATGAGCAGTTCTTC
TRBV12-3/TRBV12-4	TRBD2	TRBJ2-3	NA	CASSLGLAGPSIDTQYF	TGTGCCAGCAGTTTGGGACTAGCGGGCCCTAGTATAGATACGCAGTATTTT
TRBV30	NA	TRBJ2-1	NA	CAWSGLDEQFF	TGTGCCTGGAGTGGGCTCGATGAGCAGTTCTTC
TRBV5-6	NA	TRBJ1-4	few	CASSFVDRTNEKLFF	TGTGCCAGCAGCTTTGTGGATAGAACTAATGAAAAACTGTTTTTT
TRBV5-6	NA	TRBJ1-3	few	CASSFLAENTIYF	TGTGCCAGCAGCTTTTTGGCTGAAAACACCATATATTTT
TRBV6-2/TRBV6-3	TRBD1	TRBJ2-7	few	CASSRDRGYEQYF	TGTGCCAGCAGCCGGGACAGGGGATACGAGCAGTACTTC
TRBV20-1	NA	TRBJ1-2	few	CSAGTGTYYGYTF	TGCAGTGCTGGGACCGGGACCTACTATGGCTACACCTTC
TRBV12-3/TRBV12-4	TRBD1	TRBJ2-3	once	CASSSTGTGFTQYF	TGTGCCAGCAGTTCTACTGGGACAGGCTTTACGCAGTATTTT